The T cell receptor beta chain described here comes from a study of blood T cell repertoires in COVID-19. V lost 1 base, J lost 2 bases, and 12 bases stayed unmatched. The CDR3 runs 17 residues. The V gene's germline CDR1 is SQVTM and CDR2 ANQGSEA. By proportion, this clone is medium-sized (0.01 to 0.1%). The protocol was immunoSEQ multiplex PCR, while the TCRdb copy is restricted to in-frame clones and leaves out a portion. This sample yields just over 150,000 clones, of which roughly nine tenths are seen a single time; about 15% belongs to the top ten. The chain has TRBV29-1 and TRBJ1-1; the match to TRBD1 covers 8 bases. The sample comprised peripheral blood. The sequence was obtained from a middle-aged woman with acute or convalescent COVID-19. The CDR3: CSVEVLDRVLVNTEAFF. As DNA, the CDR3 is TGCAGCGTTGAAGTATTGGACAGGGTATTGGTTAACACTGAAGCTTTCTTT.